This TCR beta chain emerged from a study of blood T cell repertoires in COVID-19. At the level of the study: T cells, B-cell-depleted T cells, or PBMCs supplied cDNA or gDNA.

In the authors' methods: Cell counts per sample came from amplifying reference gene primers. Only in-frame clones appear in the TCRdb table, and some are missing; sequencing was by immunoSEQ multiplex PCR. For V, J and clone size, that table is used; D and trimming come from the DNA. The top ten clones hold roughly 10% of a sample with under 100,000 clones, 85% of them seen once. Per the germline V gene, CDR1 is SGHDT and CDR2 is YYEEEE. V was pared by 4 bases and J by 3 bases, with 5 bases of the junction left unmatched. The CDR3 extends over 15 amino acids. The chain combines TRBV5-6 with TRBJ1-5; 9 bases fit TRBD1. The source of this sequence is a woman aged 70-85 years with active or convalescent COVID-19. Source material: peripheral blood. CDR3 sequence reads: CASSLGQGINQPQHF. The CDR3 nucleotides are TGTGCCAGCAGCCTGGGACAGGGTATCAATCAGCCCCAGCATTTT.